These 20 T cell receptor beta chains came from one sample sequenced in a study of T cell responses to AZD1222 COVID-19 vaccine. The repertoire was sequenced with immunoSEQ multiplex PCR; TCRdb's copy has only in-frame clones and lacks some. The sample records more than 100,000 clones, around 92% being singletons. This material consisted of peripheral blood, taken on day 0 of AZD1222 vaccination. The origin of the receptors is an adult in good health.

This clone was picked up one time. V usage is TRBV6-5 and J usage is TRBJ2-7; possibly TRBD1 for D (6 bases). Germline lookup yields CDR1 MNHEY and CDR2 SVGAGI. The V gene lost 6 bases and the J gene lost 3 bases, with 12 bases spanning the gap. The CDR3 loop spans 13 amino acids. The CDR3 DNA sequence: TGTGCCAGCAGGGGGGACATAATCTACGAGCAGTACTTC. This sequence encodes CASRGDIIYEQYF.

This clone was seen just once. The chain combines TRBV19 with TRBJ2-3; D not resolved. The CDR3 spans 15 residues. V shed 6 bases and J shed 1 base, with 14 bases lying between them. Germline-derived CDR1 and CDR2 are LNHDA and SQIVND (reference sequence). The CDR3 bases are TGTGCCAGTAGCACCATAGGCGTGGGCACAGATACGCAGTATTTT. The encoded protein is CASSTIGVGTDTQYF.

The V and J genes are TRBV28 and TRBJ1-3; perhaps TRBD1 as D (5 bases). V lost 4 bases and J 0 bases, leaving 16 bases between the germline ends. This CDR3 region has 17 residues. The germline V gene has CDR1 MDHEN and CDR2 SYDVKM. CDR3 bases: TGTGCCAGCAGTTGGGGGTGGCCCTCGCCCTCTGGAAACACCATATATTTT. The encoded protein is CASSWGWPSPSGNTIYF.

The genes are TRBV4-3 and TRBJ1-2; perhaps TRBD1 as D (5 bases). The CDR3 extends over 15 amino acids. CDR1 is LGHNA, CDR2 YSLEER, per germline. V was shortened by 0 bases and J by 4 bases, with 12 bases between the two germline ends. CDR3 protein: CASSQDPGEPYGYTF. CDR3 DNA sequence: TGCGCCAGCAGCCAAGACCCGGGGGAGCCCTATGGCTACACCTTC.

The chain employs TRBV4-1 and TRBJ1-4, with D uncertain. V was cut by 0 bases and J by 4 bases, with 9 bases left in between. CDR3 length equals 15 residues. Germline CDR1 MGHRA, CDR2 YSYEKL. CDR3 DNA: TGCGCCAGCAGCCAAGATTACGGAGGTAATGAAAAACTGTTTTTT. Its protein is CASSQDYGGNEKLFF.

This chain links TRBV7-8 with TRBJ1-2; a weak D match, TRBD1 (6 bases). CDR3 length: 14 residues. The V gene lost 5 bases and the J gene lost 8 bases, with 18 bases spanning the gap. Looked up from germline, CDR1 is SGHVS and CDR2 is FQNEAQ. The CDR3 bases are TGTGCCAGCAGCGACCTACAGGGTTCCCCGGGCTACACCTTC. Encoded protein: CASSDLQGSPGYTF.

The DNA of the CDR3 is TGCGCCAGCAGCCAACGTGGGGACAGTTGGACTGAAGCTTTCTTT. Translated: CASSQRGDSWTEAFF. V and J are TRBV4-3 and TRBJ1-1; 7 bases map to TRBD1. The ends lost 2 bases at V and 5 bases at J; junction bases unmatched: 8. CDR3 length: 15 amino acids. Germline assignment: CDR1 LGHNA and CDR2 YSLEER.

J is TRBJ2-4 and V is TRBV18; 7 bases map to TRBD2. V lost 3 bases to trimming and J lost 6 bases; unmatched junction nucleotides: 8. CDR3 size: 15 residues. Germline assignment: CDR1 KGHSH and CDR2 LQKENI. CDR3 loop: CASSPGEGSRNIQYF. Here the CDR3 DNA reads TGTGCCAGCTCACCGGGGGAGGGAAGCCGAAACATTCAGTACTTC.

The gene calls are TRBV4-3 and TRBJ2-1; TRBD2 aligns across 8 bases. The CDR3 loop spans 15 amino acids. Per germline, CDR1 LGHNA and CDR2 YSLEER. V trimming: 6 bases; J trimming: 1 base; junction bases outside the gene matches: 5. The DNA of the CDR3 is TGCGCCAGCAGAGCGGGAGTTGGGTCCTACAATGAGCAGTTCTTC. Encoded protein: CASRAGVGSYNEQFF.

This chain uses TRBV27 with TRBJ2-5; 7 nucleotides agree with TRBD1. Germline V gene sequence: CDR1 MNHEY, CDR2 SMNVEV (reference sequence). V was clipped by 4 bases and J by 4 bases; unmatched bases: 6. The CDR3 contains 14 residues. The CDR3: CASSYRGRLETQYF. CDR3 nucleotides: TGTGCCAGCAGTTACAGGGGCAGGTTAGAGACCCAGTACTTC.

The CDR3 sequence: CASSYGLAADTQYF. The CDR3 region has the DNA TGTGCCAGCAGTTACGGACTAGCGGCAGATACGCAGTATTTT. This chain links TRBV6-2 or TRBV6-3 with TRBJ2-3; TRBD2 matches 10 bases. Trimming removed 2 bases from V and 4 bases from J; junction bases left unmatched: 0. CDR3 length equals 14 residues. The V gene's germline CDR1 is MNHEY and CDR2 SVGEGT.

A few counts support this clone. The chain uses TRBV9 and TRBJ2-7; the match to TRBD2 covers 8 bases. Germline lookup yields CDR1 SGDLS and CDR2 YYNGEE. Germline trimming cut 7 bases from V and 6 bases from J; bases unmatched to any gene: 12. The CDR3 sequence is 14 residues long. This CDR3 is CASAGGSLGSEQYF. In DNA, the CDR3 is TGTGCCAGCGCGGGGGGCAGCTTGGGGAGCGAGCAGTACTTC.

This clone was seen only a few times. The chain links TRBV18 to TRBJ2-7; TRBD2 aligns across 7 bases. The CDR3 covers 14 residues. CDR1 KGHSH and CDR2 LQKENI come from the germline V gene. The J segment lost 3 bases and the V segment lost 5 bases, leaving 7 bases of the junction unmatched. CDR3 region: CASSERDYHYEQYF. The DNA for the CDR3 is TGTGCCAGCTCAGAAAGGGACTACCACTACGAGCAGTACTTC. The full variable domain, completed using reference TRBV18 and TRBJ2-7, is NAGVMQNPRHLVRRRGQEARLRCSPMKGHSHVYWYRQLPEEGLKFMVYLQKENIIDESGMPKERFSAEFPKEGPSILRIQQVVRGDSAAYFCASSERDYHYEQYFGPGTRLTVT.

The chain joins TRBV6-2 or TRBV6-3 to TRBJ2-3; 7 bases agree with TRBD2. Germline-derived CDR1 and CDR2 are MNHEY and SVGEGT. The junction had 8 bases not matched to a gene; V was cut back by 2 bases and J by 0 bases. The CDR3 is 17 amino acids. Here the CDR3 reads CASSYPSGGTSTDTQYF. In DNA form, the CDR3 reads TGTGCCAGCAGTTACCCCTCGGGGGGAACTAGCACAGATACGCAGTATTTT.

The rearrangement joins TRBV6-2 or TRBV6-3 to TRBJ1-6; D is ambiguous. Trimming cost V 6 bases and J 8 bases, with 11 bases left between them. Germline V gene data show CDR1 as MNHEY and CDR2 as SVGEGT. The CDR3 is 13 residues long. CDR3: CASSLYTDSPLHF. In DNA, the CDR3 is TGTGCCAGCAGCCTTTATACGGATTCACCCCTCCACTTT.

The genes are TRBV28 and TRBJ1-1; D is ambiguous. Germline V gene lookup returns CDR1 MDHEN and CDR2 SYDVKM. The V and J ends lost 6 bases and 1 base respectively, with 0 bases between them. This CDR3 has 10 residues. The CDR3 protein is CASRNTEAFF. For the CDR3, the DNA is TGTGCCAGCAGGAACACTGAAGCTTTCTTT.

The CDR3 loop is CASSYFGTGDSPLHF. The DNA for the CDR3 is TGTGCCAGCAGTTACTTTGGGACAGGGGACTCACCCCTCCACTTT. The V gene is TRBV6-6, the J gene TRBJ1-6, with TRBD1 matching 10 bases. The germline V gene has CDR1 MNHNY and CDR2 SVGAGI (reference sequence). The CDR3 sequence is 15 residues long. The V and J ends lost 1 base and 10 bases, in that order; junction bases with no gene match: 4.

The chain employs TRBV28 and TRBJ2-1; D not certain. The CDR3 is made up of 11 amino acids. V dropped 2 bases and J dropped 8 bases, with 4 bases sitting between them. CDR1 is MDHEN, CDR2 SYDVKM, per germline. This CDR3 reads CASSLGHEQFF. DNA of the CDR3: TGTGCCAGCAGTTTAGGGCATGAGCAGTTCTTC.

The chain has TRBV6-5 and TRBJ2-7; D gene unclear. This CDR3 has 15 amino acids. Trimming left V 5 bases short and J 5 bases short, with 19 bases between. The germline V gene encodes CDR1 MNHEY and CDR2 SVGAGI. CDR3 protein: CASSSAGYYMDEQYF. The CDR3 DNA sequence: TGTGCCAGCAGTAGTGCCGGATACTATATGGACGAGCAGTACTTC.

This clone has a single count. The V call is TRBV11-2, the J call TRBJ1-2, with D maybe TRBD1 (5 bases). CDR3 length equals 15 residues. The germline V gene encodes CDR1 SGHAT and CDR2 FQNNGV. Trimming took 1 base from V and 7 from J, leaving 16 bases between them. CDR3 in amino acids: CASSLGGAAVFGYTF. The CDR3 bases are TGTGCCAGCAGCTTAGGAGGGGCCGCGGTTTTTGGCTACACCTTC.